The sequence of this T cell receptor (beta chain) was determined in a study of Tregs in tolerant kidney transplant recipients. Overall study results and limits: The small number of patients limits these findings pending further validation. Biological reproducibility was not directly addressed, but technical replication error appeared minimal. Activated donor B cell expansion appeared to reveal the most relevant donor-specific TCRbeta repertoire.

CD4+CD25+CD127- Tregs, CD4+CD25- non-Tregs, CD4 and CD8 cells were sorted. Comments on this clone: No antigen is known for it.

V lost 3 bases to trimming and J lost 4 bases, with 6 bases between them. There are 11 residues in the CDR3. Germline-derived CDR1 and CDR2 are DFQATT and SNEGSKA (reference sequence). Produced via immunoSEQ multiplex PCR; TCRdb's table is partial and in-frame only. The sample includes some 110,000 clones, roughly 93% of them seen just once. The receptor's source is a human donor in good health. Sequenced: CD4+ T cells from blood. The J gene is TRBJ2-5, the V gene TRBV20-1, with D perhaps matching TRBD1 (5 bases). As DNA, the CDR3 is TGCAGTGCTAGGCAGGGAGAGACCCAGTACTTC. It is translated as CSARQGETQYF.